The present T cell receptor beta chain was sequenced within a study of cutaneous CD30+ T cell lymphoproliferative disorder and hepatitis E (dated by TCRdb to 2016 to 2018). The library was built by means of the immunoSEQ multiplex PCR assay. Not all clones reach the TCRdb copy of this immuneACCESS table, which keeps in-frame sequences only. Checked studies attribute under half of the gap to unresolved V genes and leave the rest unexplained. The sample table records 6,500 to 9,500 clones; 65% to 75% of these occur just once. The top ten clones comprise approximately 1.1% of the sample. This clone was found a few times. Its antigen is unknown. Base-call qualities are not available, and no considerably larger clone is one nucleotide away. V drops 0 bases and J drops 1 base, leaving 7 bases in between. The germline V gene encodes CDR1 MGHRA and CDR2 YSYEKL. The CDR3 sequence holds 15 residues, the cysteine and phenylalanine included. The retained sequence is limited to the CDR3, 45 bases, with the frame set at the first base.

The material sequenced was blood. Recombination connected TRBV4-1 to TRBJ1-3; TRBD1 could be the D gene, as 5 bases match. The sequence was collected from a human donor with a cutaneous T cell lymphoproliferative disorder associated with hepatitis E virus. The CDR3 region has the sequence CASSQDGGSGNTIYF. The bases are TGCGCCAGCAGCCAAGATGGGGGATCTGGAAACACCATATATTTT.